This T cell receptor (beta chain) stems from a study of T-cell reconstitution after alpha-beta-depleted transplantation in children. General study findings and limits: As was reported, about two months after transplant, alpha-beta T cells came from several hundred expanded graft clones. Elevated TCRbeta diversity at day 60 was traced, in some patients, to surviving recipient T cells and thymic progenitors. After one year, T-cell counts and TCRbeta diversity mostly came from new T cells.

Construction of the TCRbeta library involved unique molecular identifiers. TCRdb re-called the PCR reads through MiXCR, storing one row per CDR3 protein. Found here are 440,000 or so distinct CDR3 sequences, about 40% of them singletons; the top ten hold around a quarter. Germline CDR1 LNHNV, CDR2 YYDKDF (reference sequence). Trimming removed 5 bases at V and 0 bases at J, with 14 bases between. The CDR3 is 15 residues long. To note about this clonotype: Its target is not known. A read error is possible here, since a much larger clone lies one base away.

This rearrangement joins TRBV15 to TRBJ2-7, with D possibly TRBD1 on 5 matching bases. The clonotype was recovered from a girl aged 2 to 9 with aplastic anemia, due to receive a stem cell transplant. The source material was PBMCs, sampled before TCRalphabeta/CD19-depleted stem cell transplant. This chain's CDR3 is CATSLGARGSYEQYF. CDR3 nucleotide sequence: TGTGCCACCAGCTTAGGGGCTAGGGGCTCCTACGAGCAGTACTTC.